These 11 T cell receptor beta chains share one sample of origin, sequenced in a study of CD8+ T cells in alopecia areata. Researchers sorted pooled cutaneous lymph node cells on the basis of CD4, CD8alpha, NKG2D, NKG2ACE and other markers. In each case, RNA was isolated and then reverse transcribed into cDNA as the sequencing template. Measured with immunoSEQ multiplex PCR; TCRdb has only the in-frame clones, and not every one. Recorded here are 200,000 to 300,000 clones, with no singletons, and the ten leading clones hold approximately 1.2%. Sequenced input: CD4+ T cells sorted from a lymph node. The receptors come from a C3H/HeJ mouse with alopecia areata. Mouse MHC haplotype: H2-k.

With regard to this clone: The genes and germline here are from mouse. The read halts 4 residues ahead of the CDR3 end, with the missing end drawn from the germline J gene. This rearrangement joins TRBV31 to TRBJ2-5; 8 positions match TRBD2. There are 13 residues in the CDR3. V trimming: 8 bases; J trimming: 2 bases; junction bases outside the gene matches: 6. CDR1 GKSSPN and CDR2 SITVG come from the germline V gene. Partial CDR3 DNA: TGTGCCGGCCGGGACTGGAGCCAAGAC. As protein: CAGRDWSQD. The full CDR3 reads CAGRDWSQDTQYF.

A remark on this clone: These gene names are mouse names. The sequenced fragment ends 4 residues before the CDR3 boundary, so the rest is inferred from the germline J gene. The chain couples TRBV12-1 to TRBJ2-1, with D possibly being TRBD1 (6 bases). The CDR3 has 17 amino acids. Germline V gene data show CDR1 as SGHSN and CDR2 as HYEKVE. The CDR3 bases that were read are TGTGCCAGCTCTTACCAACAGGGAAGGGAATCTAGGGCT. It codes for CASSYQQGRESRA. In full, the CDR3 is CASSYQQGRESRAEQFF. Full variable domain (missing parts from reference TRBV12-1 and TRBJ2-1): DSGVVQSPRHIIKEKGGRSVLTCIPISGHSNVVWYQQTLGKELKFLIQHYEKVERDKGFLPSRFSVQQFDDYHSEMNMSALELEDSAMYFCASSYQQGRESRAEQFFGPGTRLTVL.

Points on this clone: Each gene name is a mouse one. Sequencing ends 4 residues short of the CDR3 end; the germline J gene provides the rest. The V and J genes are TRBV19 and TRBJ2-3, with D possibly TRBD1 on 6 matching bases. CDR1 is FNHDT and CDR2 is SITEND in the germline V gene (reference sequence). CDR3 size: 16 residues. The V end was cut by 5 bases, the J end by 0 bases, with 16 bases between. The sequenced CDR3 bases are TGTGCCAGCAGCCCCCTCAGGGGTGGGAGTGCAGAA. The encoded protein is CASSPLRGGSAE. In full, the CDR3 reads CASSPLRGGSAETLYF.

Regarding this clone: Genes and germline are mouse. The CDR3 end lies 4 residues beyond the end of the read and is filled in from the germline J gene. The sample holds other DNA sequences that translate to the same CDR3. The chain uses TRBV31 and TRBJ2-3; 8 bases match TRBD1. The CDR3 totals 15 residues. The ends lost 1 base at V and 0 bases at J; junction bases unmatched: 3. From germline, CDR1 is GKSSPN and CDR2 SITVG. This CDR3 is CAWSRQGTSAETLYF. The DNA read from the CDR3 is TGTGCCTGGAGTCGACAGGGGACTAGTGCAGAA.

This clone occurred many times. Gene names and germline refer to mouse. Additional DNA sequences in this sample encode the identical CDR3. CDR3 loop: CASSPGTTNSDYTF. Incomplete CDR3 DNA: TGTGCCAGCAGTCCCGGGACAACAAACTCC. V usage is TRBV14 and J usage is TRBJ1-2; possibly TRBD1 for D (6 bases). From the germline J gene comes the end of the CDR3, since the read stops 4 residues before it. Per the germline V gene, CDR1 is SGHDT and CDR2 is FRDEAV. V was clipped by 4 bases and J by 0 bases, with 10 bases between them. The CDR3 spans 14 residues. Full variable domain (rest looked up from reference TRBV14 and TRBJ1-2): EAGVTQSPRYAVLQEGQAVSFWCDPISGHDTLYWYQQPRDQGPQLLVYFRDEAVIDNSQLPSDRFSAVRPKGTNSTLKIQSAKQGDTATYLCASSPGTTNSDYTFGSGTRLLVI.

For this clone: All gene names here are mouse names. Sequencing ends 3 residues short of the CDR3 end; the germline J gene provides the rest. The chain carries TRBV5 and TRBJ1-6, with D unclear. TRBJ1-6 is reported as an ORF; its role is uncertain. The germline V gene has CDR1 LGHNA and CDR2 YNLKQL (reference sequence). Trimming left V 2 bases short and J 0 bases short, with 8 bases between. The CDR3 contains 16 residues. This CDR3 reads CASSQMGISYNSPLYF. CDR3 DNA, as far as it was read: TGTGCCAGCAGCCAAATGGGGATTTCCTATAATTCGCCC.

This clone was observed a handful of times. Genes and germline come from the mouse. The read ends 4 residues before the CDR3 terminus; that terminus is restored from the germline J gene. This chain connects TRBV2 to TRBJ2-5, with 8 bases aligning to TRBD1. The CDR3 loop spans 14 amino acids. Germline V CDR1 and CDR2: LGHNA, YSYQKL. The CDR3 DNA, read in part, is TGTGCCAGCAGCCAAGTGGACAGGGAAGAC. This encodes CASSQVDRED. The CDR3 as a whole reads CASSQVDREDTQYF. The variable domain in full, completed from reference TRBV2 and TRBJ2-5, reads DPKIIQKPKYLVAVTGSEKILICEQYLGHNAMYWYRQSAKKPLEFMFSYSYQKLMDNQTASSRFQPQSSKKNHLDLQITALKPDDSATYFCASSQVDREDTQYFGPGTRLLVL.

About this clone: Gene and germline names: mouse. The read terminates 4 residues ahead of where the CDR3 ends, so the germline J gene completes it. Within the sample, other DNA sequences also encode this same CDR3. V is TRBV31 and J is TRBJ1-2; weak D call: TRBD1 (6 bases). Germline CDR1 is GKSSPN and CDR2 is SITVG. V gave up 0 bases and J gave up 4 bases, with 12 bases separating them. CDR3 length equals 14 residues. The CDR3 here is CAWSLRGAGSDYTF. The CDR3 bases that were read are TGTGCCTGGAGTCTACGGGGGGCTGGCTCC.

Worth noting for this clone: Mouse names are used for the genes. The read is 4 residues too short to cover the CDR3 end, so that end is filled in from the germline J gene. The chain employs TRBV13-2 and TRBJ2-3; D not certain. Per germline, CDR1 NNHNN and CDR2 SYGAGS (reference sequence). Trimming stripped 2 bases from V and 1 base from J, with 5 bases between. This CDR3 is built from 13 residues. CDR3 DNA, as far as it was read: TGTGCCAGCGGTGAGATGGGTGCAGAA. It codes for CASGEMGAE. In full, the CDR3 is CASGEMGAETLYF.

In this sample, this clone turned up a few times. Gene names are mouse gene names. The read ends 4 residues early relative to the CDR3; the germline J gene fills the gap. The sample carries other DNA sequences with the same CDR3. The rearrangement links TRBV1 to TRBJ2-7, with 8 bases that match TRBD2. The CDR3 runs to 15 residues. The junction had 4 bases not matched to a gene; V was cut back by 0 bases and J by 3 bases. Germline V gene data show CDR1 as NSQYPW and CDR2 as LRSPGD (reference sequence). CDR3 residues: CTCSADLGGVYEQYF. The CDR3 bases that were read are TGCACCTGCAGTGCAGATCTTGGGGGGGTCTAT.

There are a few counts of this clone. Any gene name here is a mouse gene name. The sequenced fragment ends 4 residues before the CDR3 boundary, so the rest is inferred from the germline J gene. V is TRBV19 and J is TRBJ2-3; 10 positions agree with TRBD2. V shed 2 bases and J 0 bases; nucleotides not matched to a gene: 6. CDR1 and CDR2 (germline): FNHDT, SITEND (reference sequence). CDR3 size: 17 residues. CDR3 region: CASSIWDWGTSAETLYF. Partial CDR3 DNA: TGTGCCAGCAGTATTTGGGACTGGGGAACTAGTGCAGAA.